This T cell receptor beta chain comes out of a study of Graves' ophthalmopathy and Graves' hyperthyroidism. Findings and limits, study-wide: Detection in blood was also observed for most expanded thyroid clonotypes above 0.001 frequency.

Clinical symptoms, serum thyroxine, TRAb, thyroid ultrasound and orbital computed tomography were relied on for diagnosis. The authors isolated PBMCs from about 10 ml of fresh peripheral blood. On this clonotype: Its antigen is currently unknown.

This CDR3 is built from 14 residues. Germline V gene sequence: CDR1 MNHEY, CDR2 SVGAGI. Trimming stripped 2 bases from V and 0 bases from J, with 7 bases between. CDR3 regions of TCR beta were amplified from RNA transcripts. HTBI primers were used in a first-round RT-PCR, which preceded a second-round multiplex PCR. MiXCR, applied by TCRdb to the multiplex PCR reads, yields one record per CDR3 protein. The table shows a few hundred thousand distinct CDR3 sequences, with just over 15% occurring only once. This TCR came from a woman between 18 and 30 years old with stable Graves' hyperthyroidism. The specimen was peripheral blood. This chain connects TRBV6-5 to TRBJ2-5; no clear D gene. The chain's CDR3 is CASSYVLNQETQYF. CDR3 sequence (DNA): TGTGCCAGCAGTTACGTGTTGAACCAAGAGACCCAGTACTTC.